Below are 23 T cell receptor beta chains sequenced from a single sample in a study of cytomegalovirus exposure and HLA in healthy donors (dated by TCRdb to 2016 to 2017). Library generation was performed with the immunoSEQ multiplex PCR assay. This is the immuneACCESS table as TCRdb keeps it, with only in-frame sequences that have V and J called. A part of the clones is gone; compared with another copy, unresolved V genes explain less than half, and the rest is unexplained. Across this sample there are 120,000 or so clones, with approximately 87% seen only once. Together, the top ten hold more than 1.4% of the sample. The sequenced sample consisted of PBMCs. The receptor set was obtained from a woman aged 25 to 39 in good health and CMV-seropositive.

The V call is TRBV6-1, the J call TRBJ1-1; no firm D call. The CDR3 sequence is 14 residues long. Germline CDR1 and CDR2: MNHNS and SASEGT. Trimming removed 6 bases from V and 1 base from J, with 12 bases in between. In DNA, the CDR3 is TGTGCCAGCAGCCCGCCGGGATGGAACACTGAAGCTTTCTTT. The encoded protein is CASSPPGWNTEAFF.

The genes are TRBV5-4 and TRBJ2-2; 8 positions agree with TRBD2. The CDR3 runs 13 residues. Germline-derived CDR1 and CDR2 are SGHNT and YYREEE (reference sequence). The CDR3 DNA follows: TGTGCTGGGGACGGGAGGGACACCGGGGAGCTGTTTTTT. Its protein product is CAGDGRDTGELFF.

The V call is TRBV6-6, the J call TRBJ2-3; D is uncertain. This CDR3 has 14 amino acids. Germline V gene lookup returns CDR1 MNHNY and CDR2 SVGAGI (reference sequence). V lost 0 bases and J lost 0, with 4 bases in between. The DNA for the CDR3 is TGTGCCAGCAGTTACTCAACTAGCACAGATACGCAGTATTTT. Encoded protein: CASSYSTSTDTQYF.

This chain connects TRBV7-9 to TRBJ2-5; TRBD2 matches 11 bases. The CDR3 is 17 amino acids. J gave up 1 base and V 1 base, and 5 bases lay outside the gene matches. Germline V CDR1 and CDR2: SEHNR, FQNEAQ (reference sequence). The CDR3 sequence: CASSLGLAGGSQETQYF. CDR3 nucleotides: TGTGCCAGCAGCTTAGGGCTAGCGGGAGGTTCCCAAGAGACCCAGTACTTC.

The chain uses TRBV15 and TRBJ1-1; 7 nucleotides match TRBD1. The CDR3 totals 16 residues. With 3 bases clipped from V and 0 bases from J, the junction kept 7 bases outside the gene matches. Germline V gives CDR1 LNHNV, CDR2 YYDKDF (reference sequence). CDR3 in amino acids: CATSRDRLNMNTEAFF. For the CDR3, the DNA is TGTGCCACCAGCAGGGACAGGTTAAACATGAACACTGAAGCTTTCTTT.

The V and J genes are TRBV11-1 and TRBJ2-5; 7 bases are a match to TRBD1. J gave up 2 bases and V 1 base, and 4 bases lay outside the gene matches. In germline, CDR1 is SGHAT, CDR2 FQDESV (reference sequence). The CDR3 spans 15 residues. CDR3: CASSLEGRGQETQYF. The CDR3 bases are TGTGCCAGCAGCTTAGAGGGCAGGGGGCAAGAGACCCAGTACTTC.

The J gene is TRBJ1-2, the V gene TRBV25-1; 8 bases map to TRBD1. The ends lost 5 bases at V and 3 bases at J; junction bases unmatched: 2. This CDR3 is 13 amino acids long. In germline, CDR1 is MGHDK, CDR2 SYGVNS. CDR3 loop: CASSHRGDYGYTF. The CDR3 DNA reads as TGTGCCAGCAGTCACAGGGGGGACTATGGCTACACCTTC.

The chain links TRBV11-2 to TRBJ2-7, with D perhaps matching TRBD2 (6 bases). V was shortened by 3 bases and J by 4 bases, with 10 bases between the two germline ends. The CDR3 is 13 residues long. Germline V gene data show CDR1 as SGHAT and CDR2 as FQNNGV. The CDR3, as DNA: TGTGCCAGCAGCTTTGGGGGGAGGTACGAGCAGTACTTC. Residues: CASSFGGRYEQYF.

The chain is built from TRBV4-2 and TRBJ2-1, with D possibly TRBD2 on 7 matching bases. The CDR3 covers 15 residues. Germline CDR1 is LGHNA and CDR2 is YNFKEQ. The V and J ends lost 6 bases and 1 base respectively, with 13 bases between them. CDR3 sequence: CASRPSGTSYNEQFF. The CDR3 coding sequence is TGTGCCAGCAGGCCCAGCGGGACATCCTACAATGAGCAGTTCTTC.

The chain recombines TRBV13 with TRBJ2-1; 7 nucleotides agree with TRBD1. There are 15 residues in the CDR3. Per germline, CDR1 PRHDT and CDR2 FYEKMQ (reference sequence). V was pared by 5 bases and J by 7 bases, with 11 bases of the junction left unmatched. The chain's CDR3 is CASSEGTVLWNEQFF. The DNA of the CDR3 is TGTGCCAGCAGCGAAGGGACAGTCTTGTGGAATGAGCAGTTCTTC.

V and J are TRBV4-3 and TRBJ1-4; D gene unclear. V lost 3 bases and J lost 6, with 11 bases in between. The CDR3 consists of 14 residues. Per germline, CDR1 LGHNA and CDR2 YSLEER. In nucleotides, the CDR3 is TGCGCCAGCAGCCAGTTTATCGGGGATGAAAAACTGTTTTTT. It specifies CASSQFIGDEKLFF.

The rearrangement uses TRBV7-3 and TRBJ2-5, with D perhaps matching TRBD1 (6 bases). In germline, CDR1 is SGHTA, CDR2 FQGTGA. Trimming pared 1 base from V and 6 bases from J, leaving 9 bases between. The CDR3 is 13 amino acids. CDR3 sequence (DNA): TGTGCCAGCAGCTTAAACACAGGGCAGACCCAGTACTTC. It codes for CASSLNTGQTQYF.

This clone turned up a few times. The V gene is TRBV7-2, the J gene TRBJ2-1, with 7 bases aligning to TRBD2. The CDR3 runs 14 residues. V lost 3 bases and J lost 6; bases outside the gene matches: 5. The germline CDR1 and CDR2 sequences are SGHTA and FQGNSA. The CDR3 region has the DNA TGTGCCAGCAGCTTGGAGCGGGGACCCAATGAGCAGTTCTTC. Protein product: CASSLERGPNEQFF. Variable domain in full (rest from reference TRBV7-2 and TRBJ2-1): GAGVSQSPSNKVTEKGKDVELRCDPISGHTALYWYRQSLGQGLEFLIYFQGNSAPDKSGLPSDRFSAERTGGSVSTLTIQRTQQEDSAVYLCASSLERGPNEQFFGPGTRLTVL.

J is TRBJ2-7 and V is TRBV9, with D maybe TRBD1 (5 bases). Germline CDR1 and CDR2: SGDLS and YYNGEE. Trimming removed 2 bases at V and 3 bases at J, with 15 bases between. The CDR3 covers 15 residues. CDR3 amino acids: CASSVSAGPYYEQYF. The DNA for the CDR3 is TGTGCCAGCAGCGTTTCGGCAGGGCCGTACTACGAGCAGTACTTC. The complete variable domain, with remaining parts taken from reference TRBV9 and TRBJ2-7, reads DSGVTQTPKHLITATGQRVTLRCSPRSGDLSVYWYQQSLDQGLQFLIQYYNGEERAKGNILERFSAQQFPDLHSELNLSSLELGDSALYFCASSVSAGPYYEQYFGPGTRLTVT.

A single count supports this clone. The chain employs TRBV19 and TRBJ2-5; TRBD2 aligns across 13 bases. Per germline, CDR1 LNHDA and CDR2 SQIVND (reference sequence). The CDR3 has 16 residues. Trimming at V came to 5 bases and at J to 2 bases, leaving 5 bases not matched to a gene. Here the CDR3 reads CASSRGTSGNQETQYF. CDR3 bases: TGTGCCAGTAGTCGTGGGACTAGCGGGAATCAAGAGACCCAGTACTTC. Using reference TRBV19 and TRBJ2-5 for the parts outside the CDR3, the full variable domain is DGGITQSPKYLFRKEGQNVTLSCEQNLNHDAMYWYRQDPGQGLRLIYYSQIVNDFQKGDIAEGYSVSREKKESFPLTVTSAQKNPTAFYLCASSRGTSGNQETQYFGPGTRLLVL.

This chain uses TRBV7-6 with TRBJ2-2, with TRBD1 identical over 7 bases. V lost 4 bases, J lost 5 bases, and 16 bases stayed unmatched. CDR1 SGHVS and CDR2 FNYEAQ come from the germline V gene. The CDR3 loop spans 18 amino acids. The DNA of the CDR3 is TGTGCCAGCAGCTCCCGTAGGGGTCTGACAGGGCGAACCGGGGAGCTGTTTTTT. Encoded protein: CASSSRRGLTGRTGELFF.

The chain combines TRBV5-5 with TRBJ2-7, with 8 bases that match TRBD2. Germline CDR1 is SGHKS and CDR2 is YYEKEE (reference sequence). The CDR3 is 13 residues long. V lost 4 bases, J lost 6 bases, and 6 bases stayed unmatched. Written as DNA, the CDR3 is TGTGCCAGCAGCCCCGGGACTAGTCTCGAGCAGTACTTC. It is translated as CASSPGTSLEQYF. Looking up the rest from reference TRBV5-5 and TRBJ2-7 gives the full variable domain: DAGVTQSPTHLIKTRGQQVTLRCSPISGHKSVSWYQQVLGQGPQFIFQYYEKEERGRGNFPDRFSARQFPNYSSELNVNALLLGDSALYLCASSPGTSLEQYFGPGTRLTVT.

Here the CDR3 reads CAWSGSGGASDTQYF. In nucleotides, the CDR3 is TGTGCCTGGAGCGGATCAGGGGGCGCATCAGATACGCAGTATTTT. This chain uses TRBV30 with TRBJ2-3; TRBD1 matches 8 bases. CDR1 and CDR2 from the germline V gene are GTSNPN and SVGIG (reference sequence). With V trimmed by 3 bases and J by 4 bases, 9 bases remained unmatched. This CDR3 comprises 15 residues.

The CDR3 spells CAWNRRLALTTNTGELFF. DNA for the CDR3: TGTGCCTGGAATCGTCGGCTAGCCCTTACCACGAACACCGGGGAGCTGTTTTTT. This chain connects TRBV30 to TRBJ2-2; maybe TRBD2 (5 bases). Germline CDR1 and CDR2: GTSNPN and SVGIG (reference sequence). V was trimmed by 4 bases and J by 0 bases, leaving 21 bases between them. CDR3 length: 18 residues.

The V gene is TRBV30, the J gene TRBJ1-5; D may be TRBD1 (6 bases). CDR1 is GTSNPN and CDR2 is SVGIG in the germline V gene (reference sequence). V was trimmed by 4 bases and J by 4 bases, leaving 11 bases between them. The CDR3 spans 13 residues. Here the CDR3 reads CAWTEQGNQPQHF. CDR3 nucleotide sequence: TGTGCCTGGACCGAACAGGGAAATCAGCCCCAGCATTTT.

J is TRBJ2-4 and V is TRBV28, with 11 bases aligning to TRBD2. The CDR3 runs to 13 residues. The germline V gene has CDR1 MDHEN and CDR2 SYDVKM. V was clipped by 10 bases and J by 6 bases; unmatched bases: 5. DNA for the CDR3: TGTGCCACCTCAACTAGCGGGGGAAACATTCAGTACTTC. Translating gives CATSTSGGNIQYF.

This clone was seen a single time. The gene calls are TRBV15 and TRBJ2-1; 10 bases agree with TRBD2. Germline V gives CDR1 LNHNV, CDR2 YYDKDF (reference sequence). Trimming removed 7 bases from V and 8 bases from J; junction bases left unmatched: 5. CDR3 size: 13 residues. The CDR3 spells CATKSGGAYEQFF. CDR3 DNA: TGTGCCACCAAAAGCGGGGGGGCTTATGAGCAGTTCTTC.

In its sample, this clone was seen a few times. The CDR3 nucleotides are TGTGCCAGCAGCTACGTAGGAGGCGAGCAGTACTTC. This sequence encodes CASSYVGGEQYF. This chain connects TRBV7-2 to TRBJ2-7, with a tentative D call TRBD2 (5 bases). The V end was cut by 4 bases, the J end by 6 bases, with 10 bases between. CDR3 length: 12 amino acids. Germline V gene data show CDR1 as SGHTA and CDR2 as FQGNSA.